The 10 T cell receptor beta chains below all came from one sample that was sequenced in a study of blood T cells in healthy people across ages. Then a second PCR, running roughly 6 to 11 cycles, was carried out with a sample-barcoded 5' primer and a J-beta primer mix. MiXCR, applied by TCRdb to the 5' RACE reads, yields one record per CDR3 protein. The table has around 620,000 distinct CDR3 sequences, 27% seen once. Sequencing used blood. Every receptor here comes from a woman aged 70-85 years in good health.

The chain combines TRBV20-1 with TRBJ1-4; D not resolved. The ends were cut back, 0 bases at V and 3 bases at J, with 11 bases in the middle. The CDR3 totals 15 residues. Germline V CDR1 and CDR2: DFQATT, SNEGSKA (reference sequence). This chain's CDR3 is CSARDQGSANEKLFF. The CDR3 coding sequence is TGCAGTGCTAGAGATCAAGGATCGGCTAATGAAAAACTGTTTTTT.

This clonotype was seen a few times. A much larger clone differs by one base, so this may be a read error. The CDR3 region has the DNA TGCAGTACTAGAGATTCGGGTAGAGAGACCCAGTACTTC. This sequence encodes CSTRDSGRETQYF. This chain joins TRBV20-1 and TRBJ2-5, with a tentative D call TRBD2 (5 bases). CDR1 is DFQATT, CDR2 SNEGSKA, per germline (reference sequence). The length of the CDR3 is 13 residues.

Only a few counts were recorded for this clonotype. DNA for the CDR3: TGTGCCAGCAGACCACCCGGGACTAGCGGGGGGGCCGCAGATACGCAGTATTTT. Protein product: CASRPPGTSGGAADTQYF. The chain uses TRBV6-2 or TRBV6-3 and TRBJ2-3; 16 positions agree with TRBD2. Germline V gene data show CDR1 as MNHEY and CDR2 as SVGEGT. The CDR3 contains 18 residues. V shed 6 bases and J 4 bases; nucleotides not matched to a gene: 10.

This rearrangement joins TRBV20-1 to TRBJ2-1; TRBD1 matches 10 bases. Germline values: CDR1 DFQATT, CDR2 SNEGSKA (reference sequence). The CDR3 length is 17 residues. Trimming cost V 6 bases and J 2 bases; bases outside gene matches: 13. The CDR3 nucleotides are TGCAGTGCCACAACCGGGACAGGGGCCCGAGCCTACAATGAGCAGTTCTTC. Translation gives CSATTGTGARAYNEQFF.

The J gene is TRBJ2-7, the V gene TRBV5-1; 7 positions agree with TRBD1. J was trimmed by 0 bases and V by 4 bases; bases with no gene match: 4. The CDR3 is made up of 14 amino acids. CDR1 and CDR2 (germline): SGHRS, YFSETQ. The CDR3 DNA reads TGCGCCAGCAGCCAGAGGGACAGCTCCTACGAGCAGTACTTC. Its protein product is CASSQRDSSYEQYF. Filled out from reference TRBV5-1 and TRBJ2-7, the complete variable domain reads KAGVTQTPRYLIKTRGQQVTLSCSPISGHRSVSWYQQTPGQGLQFLFEYFSETQRNKGNFPGRFSGRQFSNSRSEMNVSTLELGDSALYLCASSQRDSSYEQYFGPGTRLTVT.

The sample holds one count of this clonotype. J is TRBJ2-6 and V is TRBV6-2 or TRBV6-3; 8 bases line up with TRBD1. V shed 2 bases and J 0 bases; nucleotides not matched to a gene: 6. Germline CDR1 and CDR2: MNHEY and SVGEGT. CDR3 length equals 18 residues. The DNA of the CDR3 is TGTGCCAGCAGTTACCTGGGACAGGCGAGCTCTGGGGCCAACGTCCTGACTTTC. Translating it yields CASSYLGQASSGANVLTF.

The rearrangement links TRBV3-1 to TRBJ2-7; D not resolved. The DNA end is a closer match to TRBJ2-5, so the J assignment may be wrong. CDR3 length: 14 residues. Germline V gives CDR1 LGHDT, CDR2 YNNKEL (reference sequence). The CDR3 is CASSPPFGVETQYF. Written as DNA, the CDR3 is TGTGCCAGCAGCCCCCCCTTTGGGGTGGAGACCCAGTACTTC.

The table lists this clonotype with a few counts. V usage is TRBV5-1 and J usage is TRBJ2-5, with 10 bases identical to TRBD1. The tail of the sequence fits TRBJ2-1 better, so the J call may be wrong. The germline gives CDR1 SGHRS, CDR2 YFSETQ. CDR3 length: 16 amino acids. The CDR3 sequence: CASSFVGTGDFVEQFF. CDR3 nucleotides: TGCGCCAGCAGCTTTGTGGGGACAGGGGATTTTGTTGAGCAGTTCTTC.

This clonotype was counted between two and nine times. V is TRBV9 and J is TRBJ1-2; possible D gene TRBD1, 5 bases. The CDR3 sequence is 13 residues long. Germline V gene data show CDR1 as SGDLS and CDR2 as YYNGEE. Trimming left V 2 bases short and J 1 base short, with 6 bases between. The CDR3, as DNA: TGTGCCAGCAGCGTGGACAATAACTATGGCTACACCTTC. Amino acid sequence: CASSVDNNYGYTF.

The chain is built from TRBV5-1 and TRBJ2-1; tentative D call: TRBD2 (7 bases). CDR3 size: 15 residues. In germline, CDR1 is SGHRS, CDR2 YFSETQ. V shed 4 bases and J shed 3 bases, with 14 bases lying between them. In nucleotides, the CDR3 is TGCGCCAGCAGCATACAGGGAGGGGGCTACAATGAGCAGTTCTTC. Amino acid sequence: CASSIQGGGYNEQFF. The complete variable domain, with remaining parts taken from reference TRBV5-1 and TRBJ2-1, reads KAGVTQTPRYLIKTRGQQVTLSCSPISGHRSVSWYQQTPGQGLQFLFEYFSETQRNKGNFPGRFSGRQFSNSRSEMNVSTLELGDSALYLCASSIQGGGYNEQFFGPGTRLTVL.